This passage covers 17 T cell receptor beta chains from one sample sequenced in a study of T cells in localized non-small cell lung cancer. The method was immunoSEQ multiplex PCR; TCRdb's version includes in-frame clones alone and lacks a portion of them. The sample lists about 40,000 clones; approximately 86% were seen once. Source: peripheral blood, taken before any cancer treatment. All receptors come from a man between 18 and 55 years old with stage I lung adenocarcinoma.

This chain links TRBV7-8 with TRBJ2-6; D gene uncertain. Looked up from germline, CDR1 is SGHVS and CDR2 is FQNEAQ. This CDR3 region has 15 residues. Trimming took 3 bases from V and 0 from J, leaving 6 bases between them. DNA of the CDR3: TGTGCCAGCAGCTTCTGGCACTCTGGGGCCAACGTCCTGACTTTC. Translating it yields CASSFWHSGANVLTF.

The V gene is TRBV7-9, the J gene TRBJ1-6, with D perhaps TRBD1 (5 bases). The CDR3 contains 14 residues. Germline V gene lookup returns CDR1 SEHNR and CDR2 FQNEAQ (reference sequence). Between the trimmed V and J ends, which lost 3 bases and 4 bases, there was a span of 7 bases. The CDR3 nucleotides are TGTGCCAGCAGCTTCGGACAATATAATTCACCCCTCCACTTT. This translates into CASSFGQYNSPLHF.

The rearrangement links TRBV5-1 to TRBJ1-1; tentative D call: TRBD1 (6 bases). CDR3 size: 15 residues. Germline values: CDR1 SGHRS, CDR2 YFSETQ. V lost 1 base to trimming and J lost 4 bases, with 14 bases between them. CDR3 in amino acids: CASSLSQGIGTEAFF. CDR3 sequence (DNA): TGCGCCAGCAGCTTGTCACAGGGTATCGGCACTGAAGCTTTCTTT.

In this sample, this clone turned up a few times. The chain is built from TRBV2 and TRBJ1-6; perhaps TRBD1 as D (5 bases). The CDR3 has 14 amino acids. CDR1 SNHLY and CDR2 FYNNEI come from the germline V gene. With 3 bases removed from V and 5 bases from J, the gap between germline ends came to 8 bases. The CDR3 is CASSEAGNNSPLHF. CDR3 nucleotide sequence: TGTGCCAGCAGTGAGGCAGGGAATAATTCACCCCTCCACTTT.

J is TRBJ1-1 and V is TRBV5-5; maybe TRBD1 (5 bases). The CDR3 loop spans 14 amino acids. From germline, CDR1 is SGHKS and CDR2 YYEKEE (reference sequence). The V gene lost 4 bases and the J gene lost 7 bases, with 17 bases spanning the gap. CDR3 sequence (DNA): TGTGCCAGCAGCCTAGGCAGGGCCTCCAATGAAGCTTTCTTT. Amino acid sequence: CASSLGRASNEAFF.

The chain carries TRBV7-7 and TRBJ2-1; D might be TRBD2 (6 bases). Trimming cost V 5 bases and J 0 bases, with 11 bases left between them. The CDR3 consists of 15 residues. Germline values: CDR1 SSHAT, CDR2 FNYEAQ (reference sequence). The DNA for the CDR3 is TGTGCCAGCAGCCGTAGCGGAGACTCCTACAATGAGCAGTTCTTC. The encoded protein is CASSRSGDSYNEQFF.

The chain is built from TRBV19 and TRBJ1-6; 7 bases match TRBD1. In germline, CDR1 is LNHDA, CDR2 SQIVND (reference sequence). The V and J ends lost 5 bases and 7 bases, in that order; junction bases with no gene match: 11. CDR3 length: 16 amino acids. The CDR3 nucleotides read TGTGCCAGTAGTGCCGGCGGGACAGTCGGAAATTCACCCCTCCACTTT. Its protein is CASSAGGTVGNSPLHF. The complete variable domain, with remaining parts taken from reference TRBV19 and TRBJ1-6, reads DGGITQSPKYLFRKEGQNVTLSCEQNLNHDAMYWYRQDPGQGLRLIYYSQIVNDFQKGDIAEGYSVSREKKESFPLTVTSAQKNPTAFYLCASSAGGTVGNSPLHFGNGTRLTVT.

V and J are TRBV5-4 and TRBJ2-1; TRBD2 aligns across 11 bases. There are 16 residues in the CDR3. V shed 0 bases and J 5 bases; nucleotides not matched to a gene: 4. The V gene's germline CDR1 is SGHNT and CDR2 YYREEE (reference sequence). The CDR3 nucleotides are TGTGCCAGCAGCTTGGTAGCGGGGGGGGTTGACAATGAGCAGTTCTTC. Protein sequence: CASSLVAGGVDNEQFF.

V and J are TRBV6-4 and TRBJ1-6; 7 nucleotides match TRBD1. Germline loops: CDR1 MRHNA, CDR2 SNTAGT. The V and J ends lost 8 bases and 7 bases, in that order; junction bases with no gene match: 8. This CDR3 is 14 amino acids long. The CDR3 loop is CASSGQPKNSPLHF. The CDR3 coding sequence is TGTGCCAGCTCGGGACAGCCGAAGAATTCACCCCTCCACTTT.

The table lists this clone with a few counts. The V gene is TRBV7-8, the J gene TRBJ2-2, with D unclear. The CDR3 runs to 15 residues. CDR1 is SGHVS, CDR2 FQNEAQ, per germline. Trimming removed 1 base at V and 5 bases at J, with 11 bases between. The CDR3, as DNA: TGTGCCAGCAGCTTAGGGGCGGCTATTACCGGGGAGCTGTTTTTT. It encodes CASSLGAAITGELFF.

The rearrangement uses TRBV15 and TRBJ1-6; D possibly corresponds to TRBD1 (6 bases). Trimming took 0 bases from V and 7 from J, leaving 13 bases between them. Germline V gene sequence: CDR1 LNHNV, CDR2 YYDKDF (reference sequence). The CDR3 runs 16 residues. CDR3 protein: CATSRDGGGPNSPLHF. For the CDR3, the DNA is TGTGCCACCAGCAGAGATGGTGGGGGCCCCAATTCACCCCTCCACTTT.

This chain uses TRBV4-1 with TRBJ2-1; TRBD2 aligns across 11 bases. The V gene's germline CDR1 is MGHRA and CDR2 YSYEKL. The CDR3 extends over 17 amino acids. J was trimmed by 8 bases and V by 4 bases; bases with no gene match: 13. CDR3 sequence reads: CASSLPRASGGRDEQFF. DNA of the CDR3: TGCGCCAGCAGCCTGCCTAGGGCTAGCGGGGGGCGGGATGAGCAGTTCTTC.

This chain joins TRBV7-2 and TRBJ2-5; 8 positions agree with TRBD2. The CDR3 extends over 17 amino acids. Germline V gene sequence: CDR1 SGHTA, CDR2 FQGNSA. With 1 base clipped from V and 2 bases from J, the junction kept 9 bases outside the gene matches. The CDR3 DNA reads as TGTGCCAGCAGCTTAGGGTATACGCGGGGGGAACAAGAGACCCAGTACTTC. Translating it yields CASSLGYTRGEQETQYF.

V and J are TRBV7-9 and TRBJ2-1, with D perhaps TRBD2 (5 bases). V dropped 2 bases and J dropped 0 bases, with 5 bases sitting between them. Germline V gene data show CDR1 as SEHNR and CDR2 as FQNEAQ (reference sequence). The CDR3 loop spans 14 amino acids. The CDR3 bases are TGTGCCAGCAGCTTACGGGACTCCTACAATGAGCAGTTCTTC. Amino acids: CASSLRDSYNEQFF.

This clone was counted between two and nine times. The chain has TRBV5-1 and TRBJ2-5, with 7 bases identical to TRBD2. Germline CDR1 and CDR2: SGHRS and YFSETQ. There are 14 residues in the CDR3. Trimming removed 4 bases from V and 4 bases from J; junction bases left unmatched: 7. CDR3 nucleotide sequence: TGCGCCAGCAGCGCGACGGGGGGTAGAGAGACCCAGTACTTC. Its protein product is CASSATGGRETQYF.

This clone appeared a single time. V gene TRBV28 combines with J gene TRBJ1-2; possible D gene TRBD1, 6 bases. Trimming took 4 bases from V and 4 from J, leaving 19 bases between them. This CDR3 is built from 16 residues. Germline V gene lookup returns CDR1 MDHEN and CDR2 SYDVKM. The CDR3 loop is CASSSFPEGGVYGYTF. As DNA, the CDR3 is TGTGCCAGCAGTTCATTCCCGGAGGGGGGCGTCTATGGCTACACCTTC.

The chain combines TRBV7-6 with TRBJ2-1, with D perhaps being TRBD1 or TRBD2 (5 bases each). V lost 5 bases and J 3 bases, leaving 14 bases between the germline ends. The CDR3 is 15 amino acids. CDR1 SGHVS and CDR2 FNYEAQ come from the germline V gene. The CDR3 DNA sequence: TGTGCCAGCAGCAAGCGGACAACTGACTACAATGAGCAGTTCTTC. This codes for CASSKRTTDYNEQFF.